The clone carrying this TCR beta chain was seen a few times. What it binds is not known. This specimen belongs to a study of cytomegalovirus exposure and HLA in healthy donors. Overall study findings and caveats: In a later analysis, 17,000 or so TCR beta sequences were associated with HLA alleles at 0.05 false discovery rate.

Amplification used 60 Vbeta primers and 13 Jbeta primers. Sequencing used immunoSEQ multiplex PCR; TCRdb keeps in-frame clones, though not all of them. The sample records 200,000 to 300,000 clones, about four fifths being singletons. The V gene end was trimmed by 6 bases and the J gene end by 5 bases; junction bases not matched to a gene: 6. The CDR3 totals 14 residues. The germline CDR1 and CDR2 sequences are LNHDA and SQIVND (reference sequence). The rearrangement uses TRBV19 and TRBJ1-4; 7 bases map to TRBD1. The sequence came from a woman aged 40 to 50 in good health and CMV-seropositive. The sequenced sample consisted of PBMCs. The CDR3, as DNA: TGTGCCAGTAGACCCAGGGGGGAGAATGAAAAACTGTTTTTT. Amino acids: CASRPRGENEKLFF.